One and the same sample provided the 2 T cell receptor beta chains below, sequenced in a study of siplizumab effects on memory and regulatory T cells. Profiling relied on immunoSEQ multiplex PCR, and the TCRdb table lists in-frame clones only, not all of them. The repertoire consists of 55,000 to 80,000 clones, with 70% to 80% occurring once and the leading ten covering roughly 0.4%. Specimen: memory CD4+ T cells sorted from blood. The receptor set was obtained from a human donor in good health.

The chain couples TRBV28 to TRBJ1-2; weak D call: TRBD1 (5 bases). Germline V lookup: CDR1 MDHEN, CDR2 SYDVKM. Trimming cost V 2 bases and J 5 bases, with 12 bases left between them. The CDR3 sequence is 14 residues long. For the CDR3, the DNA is TGTGCCAGCAGTTTAGCAGGGAAATTATATGGCTACACCTTC. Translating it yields CASSLAGKLYGYTF.

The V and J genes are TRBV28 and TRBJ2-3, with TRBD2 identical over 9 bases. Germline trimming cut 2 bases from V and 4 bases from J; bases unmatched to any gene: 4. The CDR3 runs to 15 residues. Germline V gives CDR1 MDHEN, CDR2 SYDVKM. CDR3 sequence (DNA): TGTGCCAGCAGTTTAATTGCGGGGGGGGCAGATACGCAGTATTTT. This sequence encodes CASSLIAGGADTQYF.